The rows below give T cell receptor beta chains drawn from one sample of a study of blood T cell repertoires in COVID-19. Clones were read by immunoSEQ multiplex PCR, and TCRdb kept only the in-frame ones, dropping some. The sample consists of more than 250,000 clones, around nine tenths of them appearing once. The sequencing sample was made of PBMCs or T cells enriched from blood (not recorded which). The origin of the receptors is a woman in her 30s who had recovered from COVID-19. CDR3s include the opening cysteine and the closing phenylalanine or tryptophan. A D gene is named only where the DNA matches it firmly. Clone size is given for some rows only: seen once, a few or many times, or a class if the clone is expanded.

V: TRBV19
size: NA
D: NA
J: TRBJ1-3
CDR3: CASSTTGASSGNTIYF
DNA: TGTGCCAGTAGTACGACAGGAGCAAGCTCTGGAAACACCATATATTTT

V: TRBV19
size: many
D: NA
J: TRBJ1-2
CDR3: CASSIGVGGNSYGYTF
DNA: TGTGCCAGTAGTATAGGAGTGGGGGGAAACTCCTATGGCTACACCTTC

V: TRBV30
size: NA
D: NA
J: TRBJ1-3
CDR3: CAWSHRNTIYF
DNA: TGTGCCTGGAGCCACAGAAACACCATATATTTT

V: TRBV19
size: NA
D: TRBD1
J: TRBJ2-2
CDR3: CASSFDRGELFF
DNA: TGTGCCAGTAGTTTCGACAGGGGAGAGCTGTTTTTT

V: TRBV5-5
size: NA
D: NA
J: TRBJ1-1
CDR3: CASSSGPRGEAFF
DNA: TGTGCCAGCAGCTCGGGACCGCGGGGTGAAGCTTTCTTT

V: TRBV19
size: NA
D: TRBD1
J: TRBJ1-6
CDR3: CASSTSQGSKSPLHF
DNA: TGTGCCAGTAGTACCTCACAGGGGAGTAAGTCACCCCTCCACTTT

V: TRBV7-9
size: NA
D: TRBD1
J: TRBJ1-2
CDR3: CASSLAEITGDYGYTF
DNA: TGTGCCAGCAGCTTAGCAGAAATAACAGGGGACTATGGCTACACCTTC

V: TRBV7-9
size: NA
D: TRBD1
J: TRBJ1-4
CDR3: CASTPLAGGGEKLFF
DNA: TGTGCCAGCACCCCTTTGGCAGGGGGAGGCGAAAAACTGTTTTTT

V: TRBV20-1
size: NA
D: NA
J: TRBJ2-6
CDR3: CSASSDFSGANVLTF
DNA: TGCAGTGCTAGTTCAGACTTCTCTGGGGCCAACGTCCTGACTTTC

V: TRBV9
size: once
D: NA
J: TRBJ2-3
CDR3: CASTKLATDTQYF
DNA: TGTGCCAGCACCAAACTAGCCACAGATACGCAGTATTTT

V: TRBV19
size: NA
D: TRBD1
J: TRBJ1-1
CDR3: CASSIGTGRGTEAFF
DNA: TGTGCCAGTAGTATAGGGACAGGGCGGGGCACTGAAGCTTTCTTT

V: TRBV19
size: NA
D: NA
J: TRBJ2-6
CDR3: CASKVGSGANVLTF
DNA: TGTGCCAGTAAGGTCGGGTCCGGGGCCAACGTCCTGACTTTC

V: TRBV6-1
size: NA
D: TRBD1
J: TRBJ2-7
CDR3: CASSDPGQGASYF
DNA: TGTGCCAGCAGTGACCCGGGACAGGGGGCATCCTACTTC

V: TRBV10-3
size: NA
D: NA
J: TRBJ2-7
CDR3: CAITSRVSYEQYF
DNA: TGTGCCATCACTAGTAGAGTCTCCTACGAGCAGTACTTC

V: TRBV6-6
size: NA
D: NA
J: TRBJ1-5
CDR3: CASSYSQDQPQHF
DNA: TGTGCCAGCAGTTACTCACAGGACCAGCCCCAGCATTTT

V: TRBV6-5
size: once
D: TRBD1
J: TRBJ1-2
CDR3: CASRLDRLNYGYTF
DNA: TGTGCCAGCAGGTTGGACAGGTTGAACTATGGCTACACCTTC

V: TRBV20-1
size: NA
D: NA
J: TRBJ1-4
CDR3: CSASLRAANEKLFF
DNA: TGCAGTGCTAGTCTCAGGGCTGCTAATGAAAAACTGTTTTTT

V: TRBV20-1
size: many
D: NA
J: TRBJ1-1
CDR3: CSAREGVEAFF
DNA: TGCAGTGCTAGAGAAGGAGTTGAAGCTTTCTTT

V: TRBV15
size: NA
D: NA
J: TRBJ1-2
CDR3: CATSIQGALLDGYTF
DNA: TGTGCCACCAGCATACAGGGAGCGCTTCTCGATGGCTACACCTTC

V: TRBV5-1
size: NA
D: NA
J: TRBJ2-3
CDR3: CASSLAGRPDTQYF
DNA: TGCGCCAGCAGCTTGGCAGGGAGGCCAGATACGCAGTATTTT

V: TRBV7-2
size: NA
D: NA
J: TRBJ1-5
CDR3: CASSLTGQSIQPQHF
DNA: TGTGCCAGCAGCTTGACCGGACAGTCGATTCAGCCCCAGCATTTT

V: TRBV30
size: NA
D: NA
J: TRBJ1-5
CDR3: CAWKSGLYGNQPQHF
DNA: TGTGCCTGGAAATCAGGGTTATATGGCAATCAGCCCCAGCATTTT

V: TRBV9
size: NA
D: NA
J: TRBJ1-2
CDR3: CASSEGGQGDGYTF
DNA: TGTGCCAGCAGCGAGGGTGGGCAGGGCGATGGCTACACCTTC

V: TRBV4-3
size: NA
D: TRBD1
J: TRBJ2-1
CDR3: CASSQDVQGAFDEQFF
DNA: TGCGCCAGCAGCCAAGATGTCCAGGGGGCGTTCGATGAGCAGTTCTTC

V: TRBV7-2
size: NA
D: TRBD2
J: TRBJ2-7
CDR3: CASSPGRLAAPEQYF
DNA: TGTGCCAGCAGCCCGGGGCGGCTAGCGGCTCCCGAGCAGTACTTC

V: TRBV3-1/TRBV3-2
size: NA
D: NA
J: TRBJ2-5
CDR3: CASSHRGAGETQYF
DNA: TGTGCCAGCAGTCACCGGGGGGCGGGGGAGACCCAGTACTTC

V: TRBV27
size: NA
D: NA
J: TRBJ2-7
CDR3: CASNCPPRQLGGEQYF
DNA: TGTGCCAGCAATTGCCCCCCTCGACAGTTGGGGGGTGAGCAGTACTTC

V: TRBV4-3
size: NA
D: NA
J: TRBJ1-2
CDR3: CASSQDGGLSNYGYTF
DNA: TGCGCCAGCAGCCAAGACGGCGGACTATCTAACTATGGCTACACCTTC

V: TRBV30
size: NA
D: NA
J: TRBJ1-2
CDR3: CAWSVRGYYGYTF
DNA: TGTGCCTGGAGTGTACGGGGTTACTATGGCTACACCTTC

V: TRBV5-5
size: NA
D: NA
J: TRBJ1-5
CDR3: CASSLAGSNQPQHF
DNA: TGTGCCAGCAGCTTGGCCGGGAGCAATCAGCCCCAGCATTTT

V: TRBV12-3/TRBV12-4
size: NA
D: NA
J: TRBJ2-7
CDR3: CASSARARGEQYF
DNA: TGTGCCAGCAGCGCGAGGGCGCGGGGCGAGCAGTACTTC

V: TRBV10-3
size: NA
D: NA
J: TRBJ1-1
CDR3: CAISPAAGANTEAFF
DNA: TGTGCCATCAGTCCCGCCGCGGGGGCTAACACTGAAGCTTTCTTT

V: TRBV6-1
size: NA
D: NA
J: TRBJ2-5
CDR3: CASSEAATAGGETQYF
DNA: TGTGCCAGCAGTGAAGCGGCGACCGCTGGGGGGGAGACCCAGTACTTC

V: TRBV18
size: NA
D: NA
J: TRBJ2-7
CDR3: CASSQQGSGTYEQYF
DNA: TGTGCCAGCTCACAACAGGGCTCAGGCACCTACGAGCAGTACTTC

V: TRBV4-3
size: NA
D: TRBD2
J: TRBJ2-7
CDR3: CASSQQSSGGYSYEQYF
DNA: TGCGCCAGCAGCCAGCAATCTAGCGGGGGCTACTCCTACGAGCAGTACTTC

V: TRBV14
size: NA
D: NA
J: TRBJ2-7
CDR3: CASSHSYEQYF
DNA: TGTGCCAGCAGCCACAGCTACGAGCAGTACTTC

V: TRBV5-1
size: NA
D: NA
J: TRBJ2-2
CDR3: CASTLGRGRGSTGELFF
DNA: TGCGCCAGCACCTTAGGCCGGGGCAGGGGAAGCACCGGGGAGCTGTTTTTT

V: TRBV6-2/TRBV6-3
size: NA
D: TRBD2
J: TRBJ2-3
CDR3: CASSYGAGRVVDTQYF
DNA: TGTGCCAGCAGTTACGGGGCGGGGAGGGTAGTAGATACGCAGTATTTT

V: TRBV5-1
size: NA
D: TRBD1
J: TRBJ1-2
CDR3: CASSGGDRSRYGYTF
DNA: TGCGCCAGCAGCGGGGGGGACAGGTCCCGCTATGGCTACACCTTC

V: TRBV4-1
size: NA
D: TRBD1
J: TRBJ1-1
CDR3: CASSQDRGITEAFF
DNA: TGCGCCAGCAGCCAAGACAGGGGGATAACTGAAGCTTTCTTT

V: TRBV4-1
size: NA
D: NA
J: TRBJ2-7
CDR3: CASSESYQGYEQYF
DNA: TGCGCCAGCAGCGAAAGTTACCAGGGATACGAGCAGTACTTC

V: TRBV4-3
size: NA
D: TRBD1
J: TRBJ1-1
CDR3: CASSQQGQGTNTEAFF
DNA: TGCGCCAGCAGCCAACAAGGACAGGGGACGAACACTGAAGCTTTCTTT